This T cell receptor (beta chain) was identified in a study of human T cells and chemical hapten exposure (dated by TCRdb to 2020 to 2023). Regarding the research as a whole: For sensitization, 2% DPC in acetone was applied to a 2 cm by 2 cm area of upper inner arm skin. Throughout the study period of around 24 weeks, patients also received therapeutic DPC doses to the scalp every week. Patch testing was done on the upper back using Finn chambers containing 0.01% DPC, and results were scored after 6 days according to International Contact Dermatitis Research Group standards. Most of the patients in the cohort were female, and the cohort covered alopecia areata with under or over 50% scalp involvement, alopecia totalis and alopecia universalis. The libraries were sequenced as a pool, and the TCR yield per sample differed mostly because of small variations in library volumes within the pool. The study tracked peripheral blood TCR repertoire changes in vivo during primary and secondary sensitization to the hapten diphenylcyclopropenone (DPC) in alopecia patients. Blood samples were taken from patients before sensitization (week 0) and then at 2, 6 and about 24 weeks after DPC sensitization. Some 29 alopecia patients provided blood for TCR sequencing at one to four time points (pre-sensitization, 2, 6 and 24 weeks). Overall study results and their limits: Significantly more large CDR3 similarity clusters were formed by expanded TCRs than by pre-sensitization or healthy control sets, consistent with antigen-driven responses. Patch test score was positively correlated with the number of PT1 expanded TCRs, with significance at thresholds 8, 16 and 32 but not at 4. Alopecia, a presumed autoimmune disease, was present in all patients, so the immune response of the patients might differ from that of healthy individuals. The number of TCRs above 1 in 1000 frequency did not change with DPC sensitization; there was no evidence of global repertoire structure alterations. Repeated subsampling changed both the strength of the expansion versus patch-test correlation and the threshold at which the correlation became significant.

The intended sense of this specimen's time point label: patch test 1, 2 weeks after DPC sensitization. The treatment or condition label of this sample denotes: therapeutic diphenylcyclopropenone sensitization with weekly scalp DPC. At each patch-test visit, blood was drawn before the patch test was applied. To be eligible, patients had to be aged 18 to 70, diagnosed with alopecia and judged suitable for DPC therapy, while pregnant patients were excluded. Total RNA was isolated from unfractionated whole blood collected in Tempus Blood RNA tubes. This clonotype was observed a few times. This receptor's antigen is unknown. No base-level quality is on record; no much larger clone is a single base apart. From the cysteine up to the phenylalanine, the CDR3 has a length of 13 residues. The retained sequence is limited to the CDR3, 39 bases, with the frame set at the first base. Cut back by 4 bases and 2 bases, the V and J ends lie 12 bases apart. In the germline V gene, CDR1 corresponds to SQVTM and CDR2 to ANQGSEA.

To prepare the library, RACE was applied. Instrument on record: NextSeq 500. During library preparation, unique molecular identifiers were attached to individual cDNA molecules so that TCRs could be counted quantitatively and reproducibly. Each blood RNA sample was used to sequence both TCR alpha and TCR beta chains. Per the original workflow: The median number of TCRs per sample was roughly 94,000, ranging from roughly 20,000 to 700,000. The Decombinator software suite was used to annotate V, J and CDR3 in the TCR reads. For the PS versus PT1 abundance plots, all samples were subsampled to the same number of TCRs (28,000). Expanded TCRs were defined as absent before sensitization and observed at least eight times at the 2-week time point. Through fastp at Q25 and MiXCR, TCRdb rebuilt clones from the public reads, retaining in-frame beta chains. When rows share a CDR3 protein, they turn into one entry using the most common DNA and genes. The V and J calls, along with clone size, are taken from TCRdb and not from the paper's own processing. The sample records 150,000 or so distinct CDR3 sequences, roughly 14% of which are singletons. The biggest ten clones account for about 1.8% of the sample.

The V and J segments used are TRBV29-1 and TRBJ2-7; perhaps TRBD1 is the D gene, with 6 bases matching. This sequence was found in a woman in her thirties with alopecia areata. Some clones in this sample may be carry-over from other donors' samples. The sequences come from whole blood, collected in connection with sensitization to the hapten diphenylcyclopropenone (DPC). The CDR3 has the sequence CSVGQAYTYEQYF. The sequenced DNA: TGCAGCGTTGGACAGGCGTACACCTACGAGCAGTACTTC.